Listed below are T cell receptor beta chains from one sample, sequenced in a study of post-analysis software for immune sequencing data. TCRdb itself ran the PCR reads through MiXCR, one entry per CDR3 protein. Of 380,000 or so distinct CDR3 sequences listed, about a third were seen once; the top ten hold roughly an eighth. The sample comprised blood. The origin of the receptors is a girl between 10 and 17 years old with multiple sclerosis. The CDR3 runs from the conserved cysteine through the conserved F or W. Each record gives: V gene, J gene, D gene, clone size, CDR3 protein, CDR3 DNA. D genes are given only for firm matches. Clone sizes are given selectively: once, few, many, or a class where the clone is expanded.

>TRBV2|TRBJ2-3|-|-
CAGSEEFTDTQYF
TGTGCCGGCAGTGAAGAGTTCACAGATACGCAGTATTTT
>TRBV6-6|TRBJ1-6|TRBD1|few
CASSGQDPSYNSPLHF
TGTGCCAGCAGCGGACAGGACCCCTCCTATAATTCACCCCTCCACTTT
>TRBV7-2|TRBJ2-3|-|many
CASSLTDTQYF
TGTGCCAGCAGCTTAACAGATACGCAGTATTTT
>TRBV11-2|TRBJ2-4|-|-
CASSLGYGQYF
TGTGCCAGCAGCTTGGGGTACGGGCAGTACTTC
>TRBV6-5|TRBJ2-1|-|few
CASSYSWQGKVDEQFF
TGTGCCAGCAGTTACTCCTGGCAGGGGAAGGTCGATGAGCAGTTCTTC
>TRBV5-1|TRBJ2-5|-|few
CASSLEQPQETQYF
TGCGCCAGCAGCTTGGAACAGCCGCAAGAGACCCAGTACTTC
>TRBV4-1|TRBJ1-1|-|few
CASSQSPGASNTEAFF
TGCGCCAGCAGCCAATCCCCAGGGGCCTCGAACACTGAAGCTTTCTTT
>TRBV10-3|TRBJ1-2|-|-
CVISESQVRTDYGYTF
TGTGTCATCAGTGAGTCTCAAGTTAGGACGGACTATGGCTACACCTTC
>TRBV10-3|TRBJ2-3|-|few
CAISEGGGQDSTDTQYF
TGTGCCATCAGTGAGGGGGGAGGACAGGACAGCACAGATACGCAGTATTTT
>TRBV6-5|TRBJ2-5|-|-
CASSYLDSQETQYF
TGTGCCAGCAGTTACTTGGACAGCCAAGAGACCCAGTACTTC
>TRBV5-1|TRBJ1-1|TRBD1|few
CASSPGTAAAEAFF
TGCGCCAGCAGCCCCGGGACAGCCGCCGCTGAAGCTTTCTTT
>TRBV5-6|TRBJ2-4|TRBD1|-
CASSPQPGQSTKNIQYF
TGTGCCAGCAGCCCGCAGCCGGGACAGAGTACGAAAAACATTCAGTACTTC
>TRBV4-3|TRBJ1-2|-|many
CASSHSTGFSDGYTF
TGCGCCAGCAGCCACTCCACAGGGTTCAGCGATGGCTACACCTTC
>TRBV7-2|TRBJ2-7|-|-
CASSPRIYEQYF
TGTGCCAGCAGCCCGCGGATCTACGAGCAGTACTTC
>TRBV10-3|TRBJ2-4|TRBD1|-
CVISEYAGGDNIQYF
TGTGTCATCAGTGAGTACGCAGGGGGCGATAACATTCAGTACTTC
>TRBV4-2|TRBJ2-3|-|-
CASSQGGSGYSTDTQYF
TGTGCCAGCAGCCAAGGCGGTAGCGGCTATAGCACAGATACGCAGTATTTT
>TRBV7-9|TRBJ2-7|-|-
CASSSQQGDSYEQYF
TGTGCCAGCAGCTCCCAACAGGGCGACTCCTACGAGCAGTACTTC
>TRBV20-1|TRBJ2-7|TRBD1|-
CSAFDRGLNEQYF
TGCAGTGCCTTTGACAGGGGCTTAAACGAGCAGTACTTC
>TRBV6-2/TRBV6-3|TRBJ1-1|-|few
CAIRNWGAGTEAFF
TGTGCCATCAGAAATTGGGGGGCTGGCACTGAAGCTTTCTTT
>TRBV5-5|TRBJ1-1|TRBD1|-
CASSYPTGLTEAFF
TGTGCCAGCAGCTACCCGACAGGGTTGACTGAAGCTTTCTTT
>TRBV21-1|TRBJ2-4|-|-
CASSKGDREVRLAKNIQYF
TGTGCCAGCAGCAAAGGGGACAGGGAGGTCCGATTAGCCAAAAACATTCAGTACTTC
>TRBV18|TRBJ1-2|-|-
CASSPGALVDGYTF
TGTGCCAGCTCACCAGGTGCATTAGTGGATGGCTACACCTTC
>TRBV7-9|TRBJ2-7|TRBD1|many
CASSPLDRGTYEQYF
TGTGCCAGCAGCCCACTGGACAGGGGGACCTACGAGCAGTACTTC
>TRBV7-2|TRBJ2-2|TRBD2|-
CASSRRTSGTTGELFF
TGTGCCAGCAGCCGACGGACTAGCGGGACCACCGGGGAGCTGTTTTTT
>TRBV3-1|TRBJ2-3|-|-
CASSQDLEGRRLDTQYF
TGTGCCAGCAGCCAAGATCTCGAGGGCAGGAGGTTAGATACGCAGTATTTT
>TRBV25-1|TRBJ2-6|-|-
CASSRRGSGANVLTF
TGTGCCAGCAGTCGGAGGGGCTCTGGGGCCAACGTCCTGACTTTC
>TRBV5-1|TRBJ1-2|-|few
CASSWEGRGDGYTF
TGCGCCAGCAGCTGGGAGGGCAGGGGCGATGGCTACACCTTC
>TRBV6-5|TRBJ1-4|-|few
CASSSDSGEKLFF
TGTGCCAGCAGTTCGGACTCGGGGGAAAAACTGTTTTTT
>TRBV3-1|TRBJ2-3|TRBD1|-
CASSLRTGFPDTQYF
TGTGCCAGCAGCCTGAGGACAGGCTTCCCAGATACGCAGTATTTT
>TRBV20-1|TRBJ2-3|-|once
CSAKVSGGTDTQYF
TGCAGTGCCAAGGTATCGGGCGGCACAGATACGCAGTATTTT
>TRBV7-2|TRBJ2-5|TRBD2|-
CASSLRSGGGGTQYF
TGTGCCAGCAGCTTACGCAGCGGGGGGGGCGGGACCCAGTACTTC
>TRBV29-1|TRBJ1-2|-|-
CSVDRILGYGYTF
TGCAGCGTGGACCGGATTTTAGGGTATGGCTACACCTTC
>TRBV6-5|TRBJ2-3|-|-
CASSTSESTDTQYF
TGTGCCAGCAGCACCTCAGAGAGCACAGATACGCAGTATTTT
>TRBV5-5|TRBJ2-1|TRBD2|many
CASSPLDRKAGGSYNEQFF
TGTGCCAGCAGCCCCCTGGACAGAAAAGCGGGGGGGTCCTACAATGAGCAGTTCTTC
>TRBV12-3/TRBV12-4|TRBJ2-7|-|-
CASRVRGGNEQYF
TGTGCCAGTAGGGTCAGGGGGGGCAACGAGCAGTACTTC
>TRBV7-6|TRBJ2-3|TRBD2|many
CASSLGTSGGADTQYF
TGTGCCAGCAGCTTAGGGACTAGCGGGGGAGCAGATACGCAGTATTTT
>TRBV24-1|TRBJ2-3|-|-
CATEGASTDTQYF
TGTGCCACGGAGGGGGCTAGCACAGATACGCAGTATTTT
>TRBV7-2|TRBJ1-5|-|-
CASSFGGPYSNQPQHF
TGTGCCAGCAGCTTTGGAGGGCCTTATAGCAATCAGCCCCAGCATTTT
>TRBV28|TRBJ1-2|TRBD1|few
CASVTNQGTGGGYTF
TGTGCCAGCGTAACTAACCAGGGCACAGGGGGCGGCTACACCTTC
>TRBV12-3/TRBV12-4|TRBJ1-5|-|-
CASTLGLGNQPQHF
TGTGCCAGCACCTTGGGGTTAGGCAATCAGCCCCAGCATTTT
>TRBV19|TRBJ1-1|-|few
CASSIRDARTFLSTEAFF
TGTGCCAGTAGTATTAGAGACGCAAGAACCTTTTTGAGCACTGAAGCTTTCTTT
>TRBV9|TRBJ2-3|-|-
CASSVGPSADTQYF
TGTGCCAGCAGCGTCGGCCCGAGCGCAGATACGCAGTATTTT
>TRBV5-1|TRBJ1-1|-|-
CASRQQDRFTEAFF
TGCGCCAGCAGACAGCAGGACCGCTTCACTGAAGCTTTCTTT
>TRBV20-1|TRBJ1-2|-|-
CSARTASCGYTF
TGCAGTGCTAGGACAGCATCCTGTGGCTACACCTTC
>TRBV28|TRBJ2-7|-|few
CASLRINPDYEQYF
TGTGCCAGCCTTCGCATCAATCCGGACTACGAGCAGTACTTC